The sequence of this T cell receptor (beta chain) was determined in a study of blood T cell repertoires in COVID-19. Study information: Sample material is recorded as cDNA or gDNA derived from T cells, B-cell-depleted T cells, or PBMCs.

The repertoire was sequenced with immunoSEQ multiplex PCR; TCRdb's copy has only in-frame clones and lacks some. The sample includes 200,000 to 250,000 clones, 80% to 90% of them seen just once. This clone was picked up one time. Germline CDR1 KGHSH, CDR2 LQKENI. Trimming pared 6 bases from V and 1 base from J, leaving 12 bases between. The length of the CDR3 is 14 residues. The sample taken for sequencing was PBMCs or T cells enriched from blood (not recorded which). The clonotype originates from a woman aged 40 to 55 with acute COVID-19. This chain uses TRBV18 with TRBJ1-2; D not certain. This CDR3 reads CASSPDMDNYGYTF. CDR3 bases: TGTGCCAGCTCCCCAGACATGGATAACTATGGCTACACCTTC. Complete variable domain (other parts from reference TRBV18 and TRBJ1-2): NAGVMQNPRHLVRRRGQEARLRCSPMKGHSHVYWYRQLPEEGLKFMVYLQKENIIDESGMPKERFSAEFPKEGPSILRIQQVVRGDSAAYFCASSPDMDNYGYTFGSGTRLTVV.